This entry lists 28 T cell receptor beta chains sequenced from one sample in a study of shared clonotypes between healthy human individuals. The assay was immunoSEQ multiplex PCR, and TCRdb's table has in-frame clones only and misses some. The repertoire has roughly 1,500,000 clones, about 98% of them found once; the top ten carry about 0.45%. Sequenced sample: naive CD4+ T cells sorted from blood. Subset given: CD45RA+ positively selected. These receptors were obtained from a man younger than 45 in good health.

The chain carries TRBV29-1 and TRBJ2-7; D assignment may be TRBD1 or TRBD2 (5 bases each). V was pared by 5 bases and J by 4 bases, with 12 bases between. From germline, CDR1 is SQVTM and CDR2 ANQGSEA. CDR3 size: 12 residues. The CDR3: CSVRRGAYEQYF. The CDR3 DNA reads as TGCAGCGTTCGTAGAGGGGCGTACGAGCAGTACTTC.

The chain combines TRBV19 with TRBJ2-1, with 9 nucleotides matching TRBD1. Germline CDR1 is LNHDA and CDR2 is SQIVND (reference sequence). The V segment lost 6 bases and the J segment 5 bases; nucleotides outside the gene matches: 5. The CDR3 loop spans 14 amino acids. CDR3 region: CASSRDRVNNEQFF. For the CDR3, the DNA is TGTGCCAGTAGCCGGGACAGGGTTAACAATGAGCAGTTCTTC.

The V gene is TRBV5-4, the J gene TRBJ2-7, with TRBD1 matching 9 bases. Per the germline V gene, CDR1 is SGHNT and CDR2 is YYREEE (reference sequence). The CDR3 has 14 residues. Losses at the gene ends were 6 bases for V and 4 bases for J; bases not matched to a gene: 8. Here the CDR3 reads CASTRQGDRYEQYF. The CDR3 DNA is TGTGCCAGCACCAGACAGGGGGATCGGTACGAGCAGTACTTC.

The chain carries TRBV5-1 and TRBJ2-2; 13 positions match TRBD2. Germline-derived CDR1 and CDR2 are SGHRS and YFSETQ. The CDR3 runs to 16 residues. J lost 10 bases, V lost 2 bases, and 8 bases had no gene match. In DNA form, the CDR3 reads TGCGCCAGCAGCTTTAGGACTAGCGGGAGTATGAAGGAGCTGTTTTTT. Its translation: CASSFRTSGSMKELFF.

CDR3 residues: CASSLEAGFYADTQYF. The CDR3 nucleotides read TGTGCCAGCAGCTTAGAAGCAGGGTTTTATGCAGATACGCAGTATTTT. V gene TRBV7-2 combines with J gene TRBJ2-3, with D perhaps TRBD1 (5 bases). V was shortened by 1 base and J by 4 bases, with 15 bases between the two germline ends. The CDR3 extends over 16 amino acids. The germline CDR1 and CDR2 sequences are SGHTA and FQGNSA.

V usage is TRBV2 and J usage is TRBJ2-2; 7 positions agree with TRBD2. Germline-derived CDR1 and CDR2 are SNHLY and FYNNEI. The CDR3 spans 15 residues. J gave up 0 bases and V 5 bases, and 3 bases lay outside the gene matches. The CDR3 loop reads CASSSSGTNTGELFF. CDR3 nucleotides: TGTGCCAGCAGTAGCAGCGGGACGAACACCGGGGAGCTGTTTTTT. The variable domain in full, with the rest retrieved from reference TRBV2 and TRBJ2-2, is EPEVTQTPSHQVTQMGQEVILRCVPISNHLYFYWYRQILGQKVEFLVSFYNNEISEKSEIFDDQFSVERPDGSNFTLKIRSTKLEDSAMYFCASSSSGTNTGELFFGEGSRLTVL.

The J gene is TRBJ1-2, the V gene TRBV10-3; D gene ambiguous. V dropped 8 bases and J dropped 4 bases, with 14 bases sitting between them. The CDR3 has 13 amino acids. Germline values: CDR1 ENHRY, CDR2 SYGVKD. CDR3 sequence reads: CAIEAGRGYGYTF. The CDR3 nucleotides read TGTGCCATCGAAGCGGGCCGCGGCTATGGCTACACCTTC.

The CDR3 loop is CASSYGIARQETQYF. CDR3 DNA: TGTGCCAGCAGTTACGGGATAGCGAGACAAGAGACCCAGTACTTC. This sequence joins TRBV6-5 and TRBJ2-5, with D perhaps TRBD2 (5 bases). V was pared by 2 bases and J by 2 bases, with 12 bases between. Germline CDR1 is MNHEY and CDR2 is SVGAGI. The CDR3 length is 15 residues.

The rearrangement links TRBV28 to TRBJ1-3, with D unclear. The CDR3 is 15 amino acids. Germline V gives CDR1 MDHEN, CDR2 SYDVKM. V was pared by 5 bases and J by 0 bases, with 11 bases between. The CDR3 DNA follows: TGTGCCAGCAGTGTCGCATTGTACTCTGGAAACACCATATATTTT. Residues: CASSVALYSGNTIYF.

The chain has TRBV11-2 and TRBJ2-7; D possibly corresponds to TRBD1 (6 bases). The germline CDR1 and CDR2 sequences are SGHAT and FQNNGV. The V and J ends lost 1 base and 0 bases respectively, with 10 bases between them. The CDR3 loop spans 15 amino acids. In nucleotides, the CDR3 is TGTGCCAGCAGCTTAGTGGGGGCCAGCTCCTACGAGCAGTACTTC. As protein: CASSLVGASSYEQYF.

This chain uses TRBV7-8 with TRBJ1-2, with TRBD1 matching over 10 bases. V was clipped by 5 bases and J by 8 bases; unmatched bases: 11. This CDR3 is 15 amino acids long. CDR1 and CDR2 from the germline V gene are SGHVS and FQNEAQ. The CDR3 sequence is CASSRRDRGVSGYTF. The DNA for the CDR3 is TGTGCCAGCAGCCGCCGGGACAGGGGAGTGAGCGGCTACACCTTC.

The chain couples TRBV5-1 to TRBJ1-4; TRBD1 aligns across 7 bases. V shed 4 bases, J shed 7 bases, and the junction held 7 bases outside the gene matches. The germline V gene encodes CDR1 SGHRS and CDR2 YFSETQ. The length of the CDR3 is 14 residues. The CDR3 here is CASSPDRRVEKLFF. CDR3 DNA sequence: TGCGCCAGCAGCCCGGACAGGAGAGTTGAAAAACTGTTTTTT.

This chain uses TRBV25-1 with TRBJ2-7, with 7 bases identical to TRBD2. The J segment lost 2 bases and the V segment lost 2 bases, leaving 9 bases of the junction unmatched. Germline V gives CDR1 MGHDK, CDR2 SYGVNS. This CDR3 is 16 amino acids long. DNA for the CDR3: TGTGCCAGCAGTGAAGGACTAGGGAGCGGTGCCTACGAGCAGTACTTC. This encodes CASSEGLGSGAYEQYF.

The chain couples TRBV6-1 to TRBJ1-3; unclear D gene. Germline CDR1 and CDR2: MNHNS and SASEGT. The CDR3 runs to 11 residues. The V gene lost 8 bases and the J gene lost 5 bases, with 7 bases spanning the gap. The CDR3 sequence: CASGGRNTIYF. In DNA form, the CDR3 reads TGTGCCAGCGGAGGCAGAAACACCATATATTTT.

V and J are TRBV5-8 and TRBJ2-7; the D call may be TRBD1 or TRBD2 (5 bases each). Deletions cut 4 bases from V and 4 bases from J, with 18 bases between. Germline lookup yields CDR1 SGHTS and CDR2 YDEGEE. The CDR3 consists of 15 residues. The CDR3 coding sequence is TGTGCCAGCAGCGGATTACTGGGGGTGGGGTACGAGCAGTACTTC. Encoded protein: CASSGLLGVGYEQYF.

V gene TRBV29-1 combines with J gene TRBJ2-7, with 7 bases matching TRBD1. The trim removed 7 bases at V and 5 bases at J, leaving 8 bases unmatched. Germline V gives CDR1 SQVTM, CDR2 ANQGSEA. The CDR3 is made up of 12 amino acids. CDR3 sequence: CSGQGPTDEQYF. For the CDR3, the DNA is TGCAGCGGACAGGGACCTACGGACGAGCAGTACTTC.

This chain uses TRBV11-2 with TRBJ2-1; 7 nucleotides match TRBD2. The germline gives CDR1 SGHAT, CDR2 FQNNGV. V lost 4 bases, J lost 3 bases, and 9 bases stayed unmatched. The CDR3 covers 16 residues. CDR3 in DNA: TGTGCCAGCAGCTCGGGGGGACCGCCTTTCTACAATGAGCAGTTCTTC. Translation: CASSSGGPPFYNEQFF.

This sequence joins TRBV11-2 and TRBJ2-7, with D perhaps given as TRBD1 or TRBD2 (6 bases each). Germline V gene lookup returns CDR1 SGHAT and CDR2 FQNNGV. CDR3 length: 17 residues. V was trimmed by 5 bases and J by 6 bases, leaving 26 bases between them. The chain's CDR3 is CASSHLVGTRGAFEQYF. For the CDR3, the DNA is TGTGCCAGCAGCCATCTTGTCGGGACAAGGGGGGCTTTCGAGCAGTACTTC.

The chain joins TRBV27 to TRBJ2-7; no clear D. V lost 4 bases and J 0 bases, leaving 10 bases between the germline ends. This CDR3 region has 14 residues. Germline-derived CDR1 and CDR2 are MNHEY and SMNVEV (reference sequence). The CDR3 region is CASSSIVNSYEQYF. CDR3 sequence (DNA): TGTGCCAGCAGTTCCATAGTGAACTCCTACGAGCAGTACTTC.

The V and J genes are TRBV5-1 and TRBJ2-7; D ambiguous. Germline V lookup: CDR1 SGHRS, CDR2 YFSETQ. CDR3 size: 17 residues. Trimming took 0 bases from V and 3 from J, leaving 19 bases between them. CDR3 sequence: CASSLVGLPSTIYEQYF. As DNA, the CDR3 is TGCGCCAGCAGCTTGGTAGGGTTGCCCTCTACCATCTACGAGCAGTACTTC.

This chain uses TRBV7-7 with TRBJ2-1; the match to TRBD2 covers 14 bases. V lost 5 bases and J lost 5; bases outside the gene matches: 8. The germline CDR1 and CDR2 sequences are SSHAT and FNYEAQ (reference sequence). CDR3 length equals 17 residues. The CDR3 nucleotides are TGTGCCAGCAGCCTTTGGACTAGCGGGAGGCCGGACAATGAGCAGTTCTTC. Residues: CASSLWTSGRPDNEQFF.

This chain connects TRBV18 to TRBJ2-1; perhaps TRBD1 as D (5 bases). Germline CDR1 is KGHSH and CDR2 is LQKENI. The V end lost 2 bases, the J end lost 10 bases, and 9 bases lay between the germline ends. The CDR3 has 12 residues. CDR3 amino acids: CASSPKGLEQFF. CDR3 sequence (DNA): TGTGCCAGCTCACCAAAGGGGTTAGAGCAGTTCTTC.

The J gene is TRBJ2-1, the V gene TRBV9; 12 positions match TRBD2. V was pared by 4 bases and J by 1 base, with 9 bases of the junction left unmatched. Per germline, CDR1 SGDLS and CDR2 YYNGEE. This CDR3 has 18 residues. The CDR3 loop is CASSFLAGGPSSYNEQFF. DNA of the CDR3: TGTGCCAGCAGCTTCCTAGCGGGAGGGCCGTCGTCCTACAATGAGCAGTTCTTC.

The rearrangement links TRBV9 to TRBJ2-1; the D gene could be TRBD1 or TRBD2 (5 bases each). Trimming removed 3 bases at V and 5 bases at J, with 15 bases between. The CDR3 contains 15 residues. Germline V CDR1 and CDR2: SGDLS, YYNGEE. The CDR3 here is CASSEPGTVNNEQFF. CDR3 in DNA: TGTGCCAGCAGCGAGCCCGGGACGGTTAACAATGAGCAGTTCTTC. Full variable domain (rest looked up from reference TRBV9 and TRBJ2-1): DSGVTQTPKHLITATGQRVTLRCSPRSGDLSVYWYQQSLDQGLQFLIQYYNGEERAKGNILERFSAQQFPDLHSELNLSSLELGDSALYFCASSEPGTVNNEQFFGPGTRLTVL.

V and J are TRBV27 and TRBJ2-7; possible D gene TRBD1, 6 bases. There are 13 residues in the CDR3. V gave up 6 bases and J gave up 4 bases, with 13 bases separating them. The germline CDR1 and CDR2 sequences are MNHEY and SMNVEV (reference sequence). The chain's CDR3 is CASRSQGIYEQYF. The CDR3 DNA reads as TGTGCCAGCAGGTCACAGGGAATTTACGAGCAGTACTTC.

J is TRBJ1-1 and V is TRBV9; 7 bases line up with TRBD1. Trimming removed 3 bases from V and 1 base from J; junction bases left unmatched: 6. CDR1 and CDR2 (germline): SGDLS, YYNGEE. The length of the CDR3 is 15 residues. The CDR3 DNA sequence: TGTGCCAGCAGCGAGGCGCCAGGGGGGAACACTGAAGCTTTCTTT. It encodes CASSEAPGGNTEAFF.

Only one count was recorded for this clone. This rearrangement joins TRBV14 to TRBJ2-1; D might be TRBD1 (6 bases). CDR3 length equals 15 residues. Per germline, CDR1 SGHDN and CDR2 FVKESK. Trimming removed 1 base at V and 7 bases at J, with 14 bases between. The CDR3 DNA reads TGTGCCAGCAGCCAAGCAGGGGCCGGGTGGAATGAGCAGTTCTTC. Encoded protein: CASSQAGAGWNEQFF.

CDR3 coding DNA: TGCGCCAGCAGCCAAGATCAGAGCTATGGCTACACCTTC. It is translated as CASSQDQSYGYTF. The chain employs TRBV4-3 and TRBJ1-2; D is undetermined. V lost 0 bases, J lost 4 bases, and 6 bases lay in between. Per germline, CDR1 LGHNA and CDR2 YSLEER. The CDR3 is 13 residues long.